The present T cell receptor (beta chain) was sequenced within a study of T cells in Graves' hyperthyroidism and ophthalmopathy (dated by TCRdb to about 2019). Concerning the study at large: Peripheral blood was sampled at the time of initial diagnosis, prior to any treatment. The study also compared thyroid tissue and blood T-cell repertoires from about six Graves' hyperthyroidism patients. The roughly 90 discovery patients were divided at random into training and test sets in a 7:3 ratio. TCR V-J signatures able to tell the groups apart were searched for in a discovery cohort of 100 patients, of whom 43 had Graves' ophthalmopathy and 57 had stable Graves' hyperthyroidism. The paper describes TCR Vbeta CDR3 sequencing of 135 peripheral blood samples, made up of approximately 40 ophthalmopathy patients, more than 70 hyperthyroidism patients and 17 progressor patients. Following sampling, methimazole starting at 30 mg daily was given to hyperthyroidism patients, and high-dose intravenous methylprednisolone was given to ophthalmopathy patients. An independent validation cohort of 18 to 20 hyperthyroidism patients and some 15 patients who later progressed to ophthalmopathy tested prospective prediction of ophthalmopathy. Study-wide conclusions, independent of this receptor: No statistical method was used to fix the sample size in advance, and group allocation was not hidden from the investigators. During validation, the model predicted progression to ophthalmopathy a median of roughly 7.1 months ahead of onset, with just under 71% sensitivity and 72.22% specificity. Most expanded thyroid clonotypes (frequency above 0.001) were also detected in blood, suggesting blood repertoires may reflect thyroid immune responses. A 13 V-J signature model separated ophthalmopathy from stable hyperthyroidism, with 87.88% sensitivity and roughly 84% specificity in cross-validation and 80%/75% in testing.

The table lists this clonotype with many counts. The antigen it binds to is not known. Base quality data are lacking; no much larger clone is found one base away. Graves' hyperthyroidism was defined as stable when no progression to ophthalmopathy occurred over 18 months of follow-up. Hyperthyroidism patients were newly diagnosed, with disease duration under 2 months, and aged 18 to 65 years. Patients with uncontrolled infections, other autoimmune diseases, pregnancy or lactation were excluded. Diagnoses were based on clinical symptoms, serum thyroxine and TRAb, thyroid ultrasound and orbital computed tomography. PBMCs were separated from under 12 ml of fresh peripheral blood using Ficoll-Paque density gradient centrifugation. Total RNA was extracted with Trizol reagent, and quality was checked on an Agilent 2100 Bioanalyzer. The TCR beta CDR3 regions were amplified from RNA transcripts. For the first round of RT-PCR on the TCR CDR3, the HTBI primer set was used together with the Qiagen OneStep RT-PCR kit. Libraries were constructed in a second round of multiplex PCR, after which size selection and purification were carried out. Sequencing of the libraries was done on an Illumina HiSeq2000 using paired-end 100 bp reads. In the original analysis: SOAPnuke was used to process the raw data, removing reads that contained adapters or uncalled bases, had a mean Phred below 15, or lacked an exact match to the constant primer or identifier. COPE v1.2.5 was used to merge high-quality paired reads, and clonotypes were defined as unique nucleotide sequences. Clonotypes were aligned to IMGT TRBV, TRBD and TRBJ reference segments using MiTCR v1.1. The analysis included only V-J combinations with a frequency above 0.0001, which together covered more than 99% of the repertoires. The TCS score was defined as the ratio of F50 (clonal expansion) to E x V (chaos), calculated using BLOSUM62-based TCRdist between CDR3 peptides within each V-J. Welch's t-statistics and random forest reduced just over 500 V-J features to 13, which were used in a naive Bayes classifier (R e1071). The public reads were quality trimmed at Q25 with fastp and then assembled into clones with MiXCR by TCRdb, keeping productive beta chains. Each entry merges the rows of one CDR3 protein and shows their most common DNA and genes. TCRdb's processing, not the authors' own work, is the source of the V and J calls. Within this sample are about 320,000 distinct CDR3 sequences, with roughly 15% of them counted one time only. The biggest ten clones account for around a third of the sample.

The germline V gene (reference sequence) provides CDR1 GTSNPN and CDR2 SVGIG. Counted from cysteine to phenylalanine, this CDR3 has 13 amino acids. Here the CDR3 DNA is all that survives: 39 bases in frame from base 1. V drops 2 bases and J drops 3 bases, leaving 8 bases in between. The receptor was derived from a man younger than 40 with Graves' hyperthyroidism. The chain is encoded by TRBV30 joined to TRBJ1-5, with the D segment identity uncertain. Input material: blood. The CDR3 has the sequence CAWSRRPNQPQHF. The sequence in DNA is TGTGCCTGGAGTAGAAGGCCCAATCAGCCCCAGCATTTT. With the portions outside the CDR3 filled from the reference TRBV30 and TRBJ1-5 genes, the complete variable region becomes SQTIHQWPATLVQPVGSPLSLECTVEGTSNPNLYWYRQAAGRGLQLLFYSVGIGQISSEVPQNLSASRPQDRQFILSSKKLLLSDSGFYLCAWSRRPNQPQHFGDGTRLSIL.